This T cell receptor (beta chain) was recovered during a study of shared clonotypes between healthy human individuals. Germline V gene data show CDR1 as MDHEN and CDR2 as SYDVKM. Trimming shortened V by 2 bases and J by 5 bases, and 12 bases separated the two germline ends. The CDR3 is 15 residues long. This table comes from immunoSEQ multiplex PCR, and its TCRdb copy is limited to in-frame clones, with some not included. The sample holds approximately 2.4 million clones; more than 90% are singletons and the top ten take roughly 0.13%. The gene calls are TRBV28 and TRBJ1-4; D possibly corresponds to TRBD1 (6 bases). The receptor was derived from a man in his late teens or twenties in good health. Sequenced: naive CD4+ T cells sorted from blood. The subset is: CD45RA+ positively selected. The CDR3 nucleotides are TGTGCCAGCAGTTTAGGGGGCAGATTGAATGAAAAACTGTTTTTT. It yields the protein CASSLGGRLNEKLFF.